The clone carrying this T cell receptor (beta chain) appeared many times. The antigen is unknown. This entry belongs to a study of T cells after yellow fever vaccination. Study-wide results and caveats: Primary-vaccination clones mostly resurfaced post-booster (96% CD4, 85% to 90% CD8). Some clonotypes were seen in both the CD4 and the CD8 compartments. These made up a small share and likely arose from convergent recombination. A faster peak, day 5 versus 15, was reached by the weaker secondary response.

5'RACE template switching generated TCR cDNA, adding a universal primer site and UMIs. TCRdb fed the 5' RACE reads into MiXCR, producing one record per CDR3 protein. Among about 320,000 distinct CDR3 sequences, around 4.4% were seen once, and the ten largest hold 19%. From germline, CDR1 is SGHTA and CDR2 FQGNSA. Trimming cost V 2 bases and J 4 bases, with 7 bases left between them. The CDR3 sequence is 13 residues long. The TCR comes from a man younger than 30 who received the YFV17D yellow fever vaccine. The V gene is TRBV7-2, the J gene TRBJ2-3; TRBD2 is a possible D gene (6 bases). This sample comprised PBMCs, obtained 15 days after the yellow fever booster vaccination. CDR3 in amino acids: CASSLLAADTQYF. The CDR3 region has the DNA TGTGCCAGCAGCTTATTAGCGGCAGATACGCAGTATTTT. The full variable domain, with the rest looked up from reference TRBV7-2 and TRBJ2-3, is GAGVSQSPSNKVTEKGKDVELRCDPISGHTALYWYRQSLGQGLEFLIYFQGNSAPDKSGLPSDRFSAERTGGSVSTLTIQRTQQEDSAVYLCASSLLAADTQYFGPGTRLTVL.